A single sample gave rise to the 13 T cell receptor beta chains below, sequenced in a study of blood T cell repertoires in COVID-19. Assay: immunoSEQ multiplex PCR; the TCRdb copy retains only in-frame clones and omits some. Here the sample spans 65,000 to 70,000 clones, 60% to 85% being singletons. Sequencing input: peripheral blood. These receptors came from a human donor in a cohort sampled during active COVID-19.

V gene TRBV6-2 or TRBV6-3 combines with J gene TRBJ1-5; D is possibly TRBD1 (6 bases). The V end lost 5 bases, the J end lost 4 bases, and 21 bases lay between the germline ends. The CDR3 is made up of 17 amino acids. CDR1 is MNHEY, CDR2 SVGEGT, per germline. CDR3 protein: CASSRPGQRIVNQPQHF. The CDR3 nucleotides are TGTGCCAGCAGTAGACCGGGACAAAGAATAGTAAATCAGCCCCAGCATTTT.

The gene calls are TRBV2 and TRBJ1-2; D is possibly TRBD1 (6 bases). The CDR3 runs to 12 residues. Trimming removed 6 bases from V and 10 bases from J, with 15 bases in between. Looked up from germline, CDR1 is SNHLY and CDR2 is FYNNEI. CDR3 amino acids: CASRYTGSAYTF. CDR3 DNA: TGTGCCAGCAGATACACAGGGTCTGCCTACACCTTC.

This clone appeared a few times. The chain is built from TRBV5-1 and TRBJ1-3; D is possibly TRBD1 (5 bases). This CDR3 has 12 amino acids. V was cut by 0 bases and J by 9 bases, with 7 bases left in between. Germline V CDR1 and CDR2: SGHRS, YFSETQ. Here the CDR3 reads CASSLVGGTIYF. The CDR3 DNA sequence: TGCGCCAGCAGCTTGGTGGGGGGCACCATATATTTT.

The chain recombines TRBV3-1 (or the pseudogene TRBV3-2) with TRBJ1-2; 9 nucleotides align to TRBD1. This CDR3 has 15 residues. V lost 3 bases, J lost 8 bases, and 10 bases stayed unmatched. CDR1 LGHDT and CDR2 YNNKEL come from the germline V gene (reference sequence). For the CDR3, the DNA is TGTGCCAGCAGCCATACCGGGACAGGGTTTGGGGGCTACACCTTC. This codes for CASSHTGTGFGGYTF.

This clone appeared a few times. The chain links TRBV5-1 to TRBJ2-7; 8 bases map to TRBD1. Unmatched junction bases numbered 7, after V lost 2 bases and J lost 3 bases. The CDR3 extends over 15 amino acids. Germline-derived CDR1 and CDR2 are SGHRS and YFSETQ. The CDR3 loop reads CASSFERTGIYEQYF. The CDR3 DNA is TGCGCCAGCAGCTTTGAACGGACAGGGATCTACGAGCAGTACTTC.

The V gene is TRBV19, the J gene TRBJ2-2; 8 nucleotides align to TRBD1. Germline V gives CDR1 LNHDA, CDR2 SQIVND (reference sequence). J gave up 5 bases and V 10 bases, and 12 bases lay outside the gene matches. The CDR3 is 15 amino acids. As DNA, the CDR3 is TGTGCCACCGCCGGCCTGGACAGGGCAACCGGGGAGCTGTTTTTT. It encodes CATAGLDRATGELFF.

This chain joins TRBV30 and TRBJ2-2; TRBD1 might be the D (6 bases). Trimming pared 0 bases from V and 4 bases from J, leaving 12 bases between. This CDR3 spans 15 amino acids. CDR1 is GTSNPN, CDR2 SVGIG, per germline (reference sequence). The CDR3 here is CAWSVLGRGTGELFF. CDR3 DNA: TGTGCCTGGAGTGTACTCGGCAGGGGCACCGGGGAGCTGTTTTTT.

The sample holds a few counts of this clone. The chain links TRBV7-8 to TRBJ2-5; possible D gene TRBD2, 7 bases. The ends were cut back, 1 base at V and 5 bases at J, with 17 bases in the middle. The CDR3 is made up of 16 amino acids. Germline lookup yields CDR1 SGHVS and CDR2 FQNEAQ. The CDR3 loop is CASSLGVRGAGETQYF. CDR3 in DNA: TGTGCCAGCAGCTTAGGAGTCCGGGGGGCTGGGGAGACCCAGTACTTC.

The CDR3 DNA sequence: TGCGCCAGCAGCCTGGGGACTAGCGGGACGGTCGCAGATACGCAGTATTTT. Protein: CASSLGTSGTVADTQYF. The chain has TRBV5-1 and TRBJ2-3; 13 bases map to TRBD2. CDR3 size: 17 residues. With 4 bases clipped from V and 4 bases from J, the junction kept 9 bases outside the gene matches. Germline-derived CDR1 and CDR2 are SGHRS and YFSETQ. The full variable domain, its missing parts supplied by reference TRBV5-1 and TRBJ2-3, is KAGVTQTPRYLIKTRGQQVTLSCSPISGHRSVSWYQQTPGQGLQFLFEYFSETQRNKGNFPGRFSGRQFSNSRSEMNVSTLELGDSALYLCASSLGTSGTVADTQYFGPGTRLTVL.

The CDR3 nucleotides read TGTGCCAGCAATCCCCAGAGGTCTAGCGGGAGGGGAGAGACCCAGTACTTC. This encodes CASNPQRSSGRGETQYF. The chain combines TRBV2 with TRBJ2-5; TRBD2 matches at 12 bases. Germline V gives CDR1 SNHLY, CDR2 FYNNEI. The J segment lost 4 bases and the V segment lost 7 bases, leaving 13 bases of the junction unmatched. This CDR3 has 17 amino acids.

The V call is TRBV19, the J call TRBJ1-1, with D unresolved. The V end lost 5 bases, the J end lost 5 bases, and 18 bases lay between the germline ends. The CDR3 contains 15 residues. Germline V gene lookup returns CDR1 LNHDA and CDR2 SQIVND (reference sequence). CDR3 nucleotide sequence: TGTGCCAGTAGTCCAAGACTGAACACGGGGACTGAAGCTTTCTTT. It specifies CASSPRLNTGTEAFF. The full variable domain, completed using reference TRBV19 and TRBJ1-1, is DGGITQSPKYLFRKEGQNVTLSCEQNLNHDAMYWYRQDPGQGLRLIYYSQIVNDFQKGDIAEGYSVSREKKESFPLTVTSAQKNPTAFYLCASSPRLNTGTEAFFGQGTRLTVV.

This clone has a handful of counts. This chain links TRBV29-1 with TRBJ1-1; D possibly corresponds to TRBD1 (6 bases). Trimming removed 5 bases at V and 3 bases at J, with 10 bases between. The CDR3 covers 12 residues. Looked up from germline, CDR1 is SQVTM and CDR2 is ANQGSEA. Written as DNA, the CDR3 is TGCAGCGTTACAGGGCAGTACACTGAAGCTTTCTTT. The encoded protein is CSVTGQYTEAFF.

This chain's CDR3 is CASSLVPRTSGQETQYF. The DNA for the CDR3 is TGCGCCAGCAGCTTGGTGCCCCGGACTAGCGGACAAGAGACCCAGTACTTC. V usage is TRBV5-1 and J usage is TRBJ2-5; TRBD2 agrees at 10 bases. J was trimmed by 2 bases and V by 0 bases; bases with no gene match: 7. Germline loops: CDR1 SGHRS, CDR2 YFSETQ. CDR3 size: 17 residues.